This record covers a single TCR beta chain. The sample is drawn from a study of CD8 T cells in Susac syndrome. A quantity of roughly 0.5 to 1 ug RNA underwent reverse transcription using random hexamers. TCR beta CDR3 was amplified by immunoSEQ multiplex PCR. This amplification extended across 54 Vbeta and 13 Jbeta segments. TCRdb redid the calling of the immunoSEQ multiplex PCR reads with MiXCR, one entry per CDR3 protein. The top ten hold 0.1% to 0.15% of the sample, which has over 150,000 distinct CDR3 sequences, 95% to 96% seen once. Germline lookup yields CDR1 SQVTM and CDR2 ANQGSEA. The length of the CDR3 is 12 residues. The V end was cut by 7 bases, the J end by 0 bases, with 7 bases between.

This chain links TRBV29-1 with TRBJ1-3; D is perhaps TRBD1 (6 bases). Material for sequencing was CD4+ T cells from PBMCs. This clonotype was sampled from a human donor with Susac syndrome. In DNA, the CDR3 is TGCAGCGGGACAGCCTCTGGAAACACCATATATTTT. Translated, it gives CSGTASGNTIYF.